Following are 3 T cell receptor beta chains from one sample sequenced in a study of OX40 agonist ivuxolimab in advanced cancers. Sequencing was performed with immunoSEQ multiplex PCR; in TCRdb, only in-frame clones are kept and a portion is missing. The sample records 45,000 to 70,000 clones, 83% being singletons. The specimen comprised CD4+ or CD8+ T cells sorted from blood, sampled in a trial of the OX40 agonist ivuxolimab. Source of these receptors: an adult with an advanced solid tumor such as melanoma, head and neck, liver or kidney cancer.

V and J are TRBV19 and TRBJ2-1; 9 positions agree with TRBD1. Trimming removed 1 base from V and 8 bases from J; junction bases left unmatched: 6. CDR1 is LNHDA, CDR2 SQIVND, per germline (reference sequence). The CDR3 has 15 amino acids. The CDR3 region has the DNA TGTGCCAGTAGTATAGGGGACAGGGTTTTTGATGAGCAGTTCTTC. It is translated as CASSIGDRVFDEQFF.

The V call is TRBV28, the J call TRBJ2-5; 11 nucleotides match TRBD2. Germline V CDR1 and CDR2: MDHEN, SYDVKM. This CDR3 comprises 16 residues. With V trimmed by 7 bases and J by 3 bases, 10 bases remained unmatched. The CDR3 coding sequence is TGTGCCAGCAACCGGGGCCCGGGACTAGCGGAAGAGACCCAGTACTTC. This codes for CASNRGPGLAEETQYF.

The chain uses TRBV5-1 and TRBJ1-1; TRBD1 might be the D (5 bases). Germline-derived CDR1 and CDR2 are SGHRS and YFSETQ. V lost 4 bases and J 0 bases, leaving 10 bases between the germline ends. The CDR3 runs to 14 residues. CDR3 sequence (DNA): TGCGCCAGCAGCCCACCGGGGGTGAACACTGAAGCTTTCTTT. This codes for CASSPPGVNTEAFF.